The sample holds a few counts of the clone carrying this TCR beta chain. This entry is derived from a study of blood T cells in healthy people across ages. Across the study: About one barcoded beta molecule per two T cells was captured by template switching.

V was clipped by 4 bases and J by 1 base; unmatched bases: 7. The CDR3 spans 16 residues. Germline CDR1 reads SGHVT; CDR2 reads SQSDAQ. A J-beta primer mix and a sample-barcoded 5' primer were used in a second PCR of roughly 7 to 12 cycles. A single record per CDR3 protein comes from TCRdb applying MiXCR to the 5' RACE reads. Of around 1.5 million distinct CDR3 sequences listed, 55% to 75% are singletons. This chain uses TRBV7-4 with TRBJ2-7, with 10 bases fitting TRBD2. The sequencing sample was made of blood. This clonotype was obtained from a man younger than 30 in good health. The CDR3 spells CASSSPGLAYSYEQYF. CDR3 nucleotides: TGTGCCAGCAGCTCACCGGGACTAGCGTATTCCTACGAGCAGTACTTC.